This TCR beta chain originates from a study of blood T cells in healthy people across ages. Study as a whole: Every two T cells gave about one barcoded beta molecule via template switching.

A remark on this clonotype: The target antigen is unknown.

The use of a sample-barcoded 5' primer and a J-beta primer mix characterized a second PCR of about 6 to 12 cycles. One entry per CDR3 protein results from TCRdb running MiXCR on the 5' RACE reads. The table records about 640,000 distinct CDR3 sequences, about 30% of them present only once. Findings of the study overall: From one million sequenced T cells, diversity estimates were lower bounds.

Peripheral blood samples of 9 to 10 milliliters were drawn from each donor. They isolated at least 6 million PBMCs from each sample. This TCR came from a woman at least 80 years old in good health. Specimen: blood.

The CDR3 protein is CASSCLAGVETQYF. The DNA for the CDR3 is TGTGCCAGCAGCTGTCTAGCGGGAGTTGAGACCCAGTACTTC. J is TRBJ2-5 and V is TRBV7-9; the match to TRBD2 covers 10 bases. Germline values: CDR1 SEHNR, CDR2 FQNEAQ (reference sequence). The V and J ends lost 4 bases and 5 bases, in that order; junction bases with no gene match: 4. CDR3 length: 14 amino acids.